A selection of T cell receptor beta chains follows, all from one sample in a study of shared clonotypes between healthy human individuals. The method was immunoSEQ multiplex PCR; TCRdb's version includes in-frame clones alone and lacks a portion of them. This sample has 2 million to 2.5 million clones, with 90% to 95% found just once. Sequencing was done on a sample of naive CD4+ T cells from PBMCs. The receptor set was obtained from a man aged 18 to 30 in good health. Some clones in this sample may be carry-over from other donors' samples. The conserved cysteine and the conserved F or W are not part of the CDR3 here. Rows give clone size only sometimes, using once, few, many, or a class for an expanded clone.

V: TRBV2; J: TRBJ2-7; size: NA; CDR3: ASIWVGVTDEQY
V: TRBV5-1; J: TRBJ2-2; size: NA; CDR3: ASSPDRGTGELF
V: TRBV7-9; J: TRBJ2-7; size: NA; CDR3: ASSSISTPLSYEQY
V: TRBV6-4; J: TRBJ2-3; size: once; CDR3: ASRGTATSPQY
V: TRBV15; J: TRBJ2-1; size: NA; CDR3: ATSRWTNYNEQF
V: TRBV2; J: TRBJ2-2; size: NA; CDR3: ASRGLVETGELF
V: TRBV7-2; J: TRBJ1-2; size: NA; CDR3: ASSGLRTNYGYT
V: TRBV10-3; J: TRBJ2-3; size: NA; CDR3: AISEFGDLNTQY
V: TRBV15; J: TRBJ1-1; size: NA; CDR3: ATADIEGTEAF
V: TRBV28; J: TRBJ2-1; size: NA; CDR3: ASSFPRTTQTPKWSDNEQF
V: TRBV7-3; J: TRBJ2-7; size: NA; CDR3: ASSLMAGLVYEQY
V: TRBV9; J: TRBJ2-3; size: NA; CDR3: ASSQDGASTDTQY
V: TRBV4-3; J: TRBJ2-7; size: once; CDR3: ASSPGQGAYEQY
V: TRBV28; J: TRBJ1-4; size: NA; CDR3: ASSSSTFNEKLF
V: TRBV5-4; J: TRBJ2-5; size: NA; CDR3: ASSVGLAGNRETQY
V: TRBV30; J: TRBJ1-1; size: NA; CDR3: AWTGSSTEAF
V: TRBV4-3; J: TRBJ1-4; size: NA; CDR3: ASSQEGEQGSEKLF
V: TRBV28; J: TRBJ2-2; size: NA; CDR3: ASSLRENTGELF
V: TRBV6-6; J: TRBJ2-5; size: NA; CDR3: ASSYRREGQGTQY
V: TRBV18; J: TRBJ1-3; size: NA; CDR3: ASSSSGIDSGNTIY
V: TRBV12-2; J: TRBJ2-7; size: NA; CDR3: ASRLQVAGEQRHEQY
V: TRBV18; J: TRBJ1-3; size: NA; CDR3: ASSPGTGRNTIY
V: TRBV7-9; J: TRBJ1-2; size: NA; CDR3: ASSLEASRGGYT
V: TRBV28; J: TRBJ2-3; size: NA; CDR3: ASRPLHVSSTDTQY
V: TRBV28; J: TRBJ1-5; size: NA; CDR3: ASSLRTGGNQPQH
V: TRBV28; J: TRBJ2-2; size: NA; CDR3: ASSGVGGPGELF
V: TRBV7-2; J: TRBJ1-2; size: NA; CDR3: ASSLAGQANYGYT
V: TRBV29-1; J: TRBJ1-1; size: NA; CDR3: SVGVGMNTEAF
V: TRBV6-6; J: TRBJ1-2; size: NA; CDR3: ASSYSSTVYGYT
V: TRBV9; J: TRBJ2-2; size: NA; CDR3: ASSPRGLGLAGFGELF
V: TRBV7-9; J: TRBJ1-4; size: NA; CDR3: ASSSPVGILF
V: TRBV5-1; J: TRBJ2-1; size: NA; CDR3: ASSLGLAASSYNEQF
V: TRBV28; J: TRBJ1-1; size: once; CDR3: ASSLWGRGGGSTEAF
V: TRBV28; J: TRBJ1-5; size: NA; CDR3: ASRTLGPSRPPQH
V: TRBV18; J: TRBJ2-2; size: NA; CDR3: ASSHRDGDTGELF
V: TRBV5-1; J: TRBJ2-1; size: NA; CDR3: ASSGSVAGNEQF
V: TRBV5-5; J: TRBJ2-5; size: once; CDR3: ASSGPQMEETQY
V: TRBV10-1; J: TRBJ1-1; size: NA; CDR3: ASSESGRSPTEAF
V: TRBV5-8; J: TRBJ2-3; size: NA; CDR3: ASSFTGARDTQY
V: TRBV4-1; J: NA; size: NA; CDR3: ASSQAGHPYEQY
V: TRBV5-1; J: TRBJ2-1; size: once; CDR3: ASSLGLADYNEQF
V: TRBV28; J: TRBJ1-4; size: NA; CDR3: ASSFVGSKLF
V: TRBV28; J: TRBJ1-2; size: NA; CDR3: ASSLVGGQETNYGYT
V: TRBV6-6; J: TRBJ2-3; size: once; CDR3: ASSPQGAGDTQY
V: TRBV6-1; J: TRBJ1-5; size: NA; CDR3: ASSHQPQH
V: TRBV10-3; J: TRBJ2-2; size: NA; CDR3: AIGSGPGELF
V: TRBV19; J: TRBJ1-1; size: NA; CDR3: ASSPPRQNTEAF
V: TRBV11-2; J: TRBJ1-1; size: NA; CDR3: ASRQGGQPSSNTEAF
V: TRBV6-4; J: TRBJ2-7; size: once; CDR3: ASSDSGAVTFSYEQY
V: TRBV5-1; J: TRBJ2-1; size: NA; CDR3: ASGPLGLAGGDEQF
V: TRBV28; J: TRBJ1-5; size: NA; CDR3: ASGPRGVSNQPQH
V: TRBV7-3; J: TRBJ2-7; size: NA; CDR3: ASSYRLAGNSYEQY
V: TRBV7-2; J: TRBJ2-3; size: NA; CDR3: ASSPPRTSGTDTQY
V: TRBV18; J: TRBJ1-1; size: NA; CDR3: ASSPPLTESEAF
V: TRBV7-2; J: TRBJ1-5; size: NA; CDR3: ASSPAGGFEPQH
V: TRBV6-6; J: TRBJ1-2; size: NA; CDR3: ASSRQGKGLLYGYT